This is a list of T cell receptor beta chains from one sample in a study of cytomegalovirus exposure and HLA in healthy donors. Profiling relied on immunoSEQ multiplex PCR, and the TCRdb table lists in-frame clones only, not all of them. The sample gives 120,000 to 150,000 clones, approximately 78% of which show up once; about 2.9% is in the top ten. Material: PBMCs. These receptors were obtained from a middle-aged man in good health and CMV-seropositive. The CDR3 runs from the conserved cysteine through the conserved F or W. D genes are given only for firm matches. Size values are once, few and many counts, or a class for expanded clones, and some rows have none.

d_gene,v_gene,abundance,j_gene,CDR3nt,CDR3aa
NA,TRBV30,NA,TRBJ1-1,TGTGCCTGTGGACAGCTAAACACTGAAGCTTTCTTT,CACGQLNTEAFF
TRBD1,TRBV18,NA,TRBJ1-1,TGTGCCAGCTCACTCGGGACAGGGAGAACTGAAGCTTTCTTT,CASSLGTGRTEAFF
NA,TRBV5-1,NA,TRBJ1-4,TGCGCCAGCAGCTTGAGACAGGCGCCTTCGGCTAATGAAAAACTGTTTTTT,CASSLRQAPSANEKLFF
NA,TRBV25-1,many,TRBJ1-2,TGTGCCAGCAGTGTTTTACAGGACTATGGCTACACCTTC,CASSVLQDYGYTF
NA,TRBV29-1,NA,TRBJ2-2,TGCAGCACACGTGGGGCAAACACCGGGGAGCTGTTTTTT,CSTRGANTGELFF
TRBD1,TRBV28,NA,TRBJ2-3,TGTGCCAGCAGTTTAAGGGGGCGCACAAGCACAGATACGCAGTATTTT,CASSLRGRTSTDTQYF
NA,TRBV28,NA,TRBJ2-7,TGTGCCAGCAATCCCAGGGTCCCTCCTTACGAGCAGTACTTC,CASNPRVPPYEQYF
NA,TRBV4-2,NA,TRBJ1-2,TGTGCCAGCAGCCAAGATTGGTCCCCAGCGACCTATGGCTACACCTTC,CASSQDWSPATYGYTF
TRBD1,TRBV9,NA,TRBJ1-1,TGTGCCAGCAGCGTAGGAGGACGGACAGGCAGCGCTGAAGCTTTCTTT,CASSVGGRTGSAEAFF
TRBD2,TRBV13,NA,TRBJ2-1,TGTGCCAGCAGCTTAGAAGAGAGCGGGAGAGGCGTCAATGAGCAGTTCTTC,CASSLEESGRGVNEQFF
TRBD2,TRBV11-3,NA,TRBJ2-5,TGTGCCAGCAGCCGGGGAGGGGAGACCCAGTACTTC,CASSRGGETQYF
NA,TRBV6-6,few,TRBJ2-1,TGTGCCAGCAGAGAACAGGGAATGGGCAATGAGCAGTTCTTC,CASREQGMGNEQFF
TRBD1,TRBV28,NA,TRBJ2-7,TGTGCCAGCAGCCCCGGTGACAGGACAGGGACCAGCGAGCAGTACTTC,CASSPGDRTGTSEQYF
TRBD1,TRBV5-1,once,TRBJ2-7,TGCGCCAGCAGCCCAGGGCAGGGGGCCGGGGAGCAGTACTTC,CASSPGQGAGEQYF
NA,TRBV29-1,NA,TRBJ1-1,TGCAGCGTTGAGTTGGGACTTATGAACACTGAAGCTTTCTTT,CSVELGLMNTEAFF
NA,TRBV6-1,once,TRBJ2-7,TGTGCCAGCCGCTTTCGAGAACTGGACGAGCAGTACTTC,CASRFRELDEQYF
NA,TRBV11-2,NA,TRBJ2-7,TGTGCCAGCAGCCAGGGTGCCTACGAGCAGTACTTC,CASSQGAYEQYF
NA,TRBV5-6,NA,TRBJ2-1,TGTGCCAGCAGCTTGTGGGGCGGGACCCACAATGAGCAGTTCTTC,CASSLWGGTHNEQFF
NA,TRBV5-4,NA,TRBJ2-1,TGTGCCAGCAGCTCCCCTGAAAACCCCTCGAGTAGTATGTACAATGAGCAGTTCTTC,CASSSPENPSSSMYNEQFF
TRBD2,TRBV7-6,NA,TRBJ2-5,TGTGCCAGCAGCTTAGCAAGGGCGGGAGGCCCTGGAAGGACCCAGTACTTC,CASSLARAGGPGRTQYF
NA,TRBV29-1,NA,TRBJ1-3,TGCAGCGTTGACATCGGACAAGGAAACACCATATATTTT,CSVDIGQGNTIYF
TRBD1,TRBV29-1,NA,TRBJ2-7,TGCAGCGTTCAAATAGGGGGAGACAGGGCGTCCGAGCAGTACTTC,CSVQIGGDRASEQYF
TRBD2,TRBV5-4,NA,TRBJ2-1,TGTGCCAGCAGCTCCGGAGGGGCAACCGGGACTACGTACAATGAGCAGTTCTTC,CASSSGGATGTTYNEQFF
NA,TRBV6-5,NA,TRBJ2-7,TGTGCCAGCAATCGCGGACAGTCCTCCTACGAGCAGTACTTC,CASNRGQSSYEQYF
TRBD1,TRBV5-5,NA,TRBJ1-6,TGTGCCAGCAGCGGAGGGACAGTAGTCTCACCCCTCCACTTT,CASSGGTVVSPLHF
NA,TRBV30,few,TRBJ2-5,TGTGCCTGGAGTCAGGGGCAGTTTCTAGGCAGCGGAGAGACCCAGTACTTC,CAWSQGQFLGSGETQYF
TRBD1,TRBV23-1,once,TRBJ2-7,TGCGCCAGCACCCTTTGGGACAGCTCCTACGAGCAGTACTTC,CASTLWDSSYEQYF
TRBD2,TRBV5-1,NA,TRBJ2-7,TGCGCCAGCAGCATCGGGGCGGGAGGGCCCTACGAGCAGTACTTC,CASSIGAGGPYEQYF
NA,TRBV4-1,NA,TRBJ1-1,TGCGCCAGCAGCCTTTCCCCAGGGAACACTGAAGCTTTCTTT,CASSLSPGNTEAFF
NA,TRBV18,NA,TRBJ2-2,TGTGCCAGCTCACCTGGGGCAGGCAAGAACACCGGGGAGCTGTTTTTT,CASSPGAGKNTGELFF
NA,TRBV27,NA,TRBJ1-5,TGTGCCAGCAGTTCGACAGGAGTTTCGAGCAATCAGCCCCAGCATTTT,CASSSTGVSSNQPQHF
NA,TRBV5-8,NA,TRBJ2-1,TGTGCCAGCAGCTTGGGGGTGGGTAGCGACGGCGGGCATGAGCAGTTCTTC,CASSLGVGSDGGHEQFF
NA,TRBV18,few,TRBJ1-1,TGTGCCAGCTCACAACTGGGACAAGAGAACACTGAAGCTTTCTTT,CASSQLGQENTEAFF
TRBD1,TRBV28,NA,TRBJ1-1,TGTGCCAGGGGGACAGGGCTGTTGAACACTGAAGCTTTCTTT,CARGTGLLNTEAFF
TRBD2,TRBV6-6,NA,TRBJ2-1,TGTGCCAGCAGACCCGGGACTAGTTCCAATGAGCAGTTCTTC,CASRPGTSSNEQFF
NA,TRBV25-1,NA,TRBJ1-1,TGTGCCAGCAGTGAACAGGGCATAACCATGAACACTGAAGCTTTCTTT,CASSEQGITMNTEAFF
TRBD2,TRBV5-4,NA,TRBJ2-3,TGTGCCAGCAGCTTTACTAGCGGCCCCACAGATACGCAGTATTTT,CASSFTSGPTDTQYF
NA,TRBV11-1,few,TRBJ2-5,TGTGCCAGCAGCTTTCTAGAGACCCAGTACTTC,CASSFLETQYF
NA,TRBV4-3,few,TRBJ1-1,TGCGCCAGCAGCCAAGGGAGAATTAGTGGCATGCCGAACACTGAAGCTTTCTTT,CASSQGRISGMPNTEAFF
NA,TRBV7-8,NA,TRBJ2-2,TGTGCCAGCAGCCCTAACACCGGGGAGCTGTTTTTT,CASSPNTGELFF
NA,TRBV9,NA,TRBJ2-3,TGTGCCAGCAGCGTGTCCGGACACAGCACAGATACGCAGTATTTT,CASSVSGHSTDTQYF
TRBD2,TRBV5-1,few,TRBJ2-1,TGCGCCAGCACCCTACCGGGGCCGGGGGGTGAGCAGTTCTTC,CASTLPGPGGEQFF
TRBD1,TRBV5-1,NA,TRBJ2-1,TGCGCCAGCAGCTTAACCGGGACAGCTTCGCATGAGCAGTTCTTC,CASSLTGTASHEQFF
TRBD2,TRBV27,NA,TRBJ2-1,TGTGCCAGCACAGGGACTAGCGGAAACAATGAGCAGTTCTTC,CASTGTSGNNEQFF
NA,TRBV5-6,NA,TRBJ2-1,TGTGCCAGCAGCGCGACAAACGCTTTCTACAATGAGCAGTTCTTC,CASSATNAFYNEQFF
NA,TRBV6-5,NA,TRBJ2-7,TGTGCCAGCAGTTACTCTCTAGGGGGCTACGAGCAGTACTTC,CASSYSLGGYEQYF
NA,TRBV10-3,once,TRBJ2-7,TGTGCCATCAGGACAGGATCCTACGAGCAGTACTTC,CAIRTGSYEQYF
NA,TRBV4-2,once,TRBJ1-3,TGTGCCAGCAGCCAGGCTCAGGGTAACTCTGGAAACACCATATATTTT,CASSQAQGNSGNTIYF
TRBD2,TRBV7-8,NA,TRBJ2-1,TGTGCCAGCAGCTTAGGAGGGAGGGCAGGCAATGAGCAGTTCTTC,CASSLGGRAGNEQFF
TRBD2,TRBV5-1,few,TRBJ2-5,TGCGCCAGCAGCTTTCGTATTATAGCTAGCGGGTACCAAGAGACCCAGTACTTC,CASSFRIIASGYQETQYF
NA,TRBV7-9,NA,TRBJ1-1,TGTGCCAGCAGCTTAGGCTCGAGCACTGAAGCTTTCTTT,CASSLGSSTEAFF